The entry below gives a single TCR beta chain sequence along with its context. The specificity of this receptor is unknown. Per-base qualities were not stored, and no clone one base away is much larger. These data belong to a study of blood T cell repertoires in COVID-19 (dated by TCRdb to the early 2020s). Regarding the complete study: Collaborator samples came from the United States, Italy and Spain and covered acute and convalescent phases of COVID-19. The prospective study material was composed of cDNA or gDNA derived from T cells, B-cell-depleted T cells, or PBMCs. Deeply sampled blood TCRbeta repertoires from subjects exposed to, actively infected with, or recovered from COVID-19 were included in the dataset. A freely available public database, intended as a resource for researchers studying the immune response to SARS-CoV-2, is where the repertoires were released. The samples were drawn from the first 160 participants of the ongoing ImmuneRACE study and from 1,200 or so subjects provided by 6 global collaborators. A de-identified subject ID, COVID-19 status, age in years and sex were almost always included in the sample metadata. Where available, HLA class I and class II types were taken from metadata supplied by the sample provider and were not determined by assay-based typing. What the research found in general, with its limitations: Clinical and demographic metadata were provided uncurated, with the amount varying by source and participant.

In the prospective study, participants were roughly 18 to 100 years old, resided in fewer than 25 geographic areas of the United States, and were enrolled through a virtual design. In the prospective study, cohorts were assigned on the basis of participant-reported clinical history obtained from a screening survey and a study questionnaire. A participant counted as exposed if, within 2 weeks of entering the study, that participant had been in contact with someone who had a PCR-confirmed or clinician-diagnosed COVID-19 case. Mobile phlebotomists in the prospective study collected whole blood, serum and a nasopharyngeal or oropharyngeal swab from every participant. Over a roughly 2-month period, participants in the prospective study had the option of providing additional blood draws and questionnaires. Blood samples from the prospective study were shipped frozen or at room temperature prior to DNA extraction.

The CDR3 covers 15 residues, taking in both the cysteine and the phenylalanine. Here the CDR3 DNA is all that survives: 45 bases in frame from base 1. CDR1 and CDR2 (ENHRY, SYGVKD) derive from the germline V gene. V loses 4 bases at its end and J loses 4 bases; junction bases beyond the gene matches: 5. TCRbeta CDR3 regions were amplified from genomic DNA by means of the immunoSEQ Assay, a bias-controlled multiplex PCR. In the original analysis: Nucleated cell counts per sample were estimated from amplification of reference gene primers within the assay. To quantify the absolute abundance of each unique TCRbeta CDR3 rearrangement, sequence reads were collapsed and filtered. Productive Simpson clonality was computed per sample as the square root of Simpson's diversity index over productive rearrangements. The immuneACCESS repertoire file appears here via TCRdb, limited to in-frame rearrangements. These files lack a portion of the clones; in checked studies, under half of the deficit traces to unresolved V genes, and the cause of the others is not known. Clone size and V and J calls were adopted from that table, with D and trimming inferred from the DNA. This sample gives roughly 250,000 clones in total; around 82% of them show up just once. Jointly, the top ten make up about 3.8% of the sample.

The source of this sequence is a woman aged 35 to 49 who had been exposed to COVID-19. The V and J segments used are TRBV10-3 and TRBJ1-2; 11 middle bases align to TRBD1. Sequenced sample: PBMCs or T cells enriched from blood (not recorded which). The DNA reads TGTGCCATCAGTGGTCAGGACAGGGGGCCCTATGGCTACACCTTC. The resulting protein is CAISGQDRGPYGYTF.